One sample yielded the 32 T cell receptor beta chains listed below, sequenced in a study of regulatory T cells in long-lasting Graves disease. Building the TCR beta libraries relied on iRepertoire HTBI primers, and CDR3 regions underwent Arm-PCR. TCRdb re-analysed the multiplex PCR reads in MiXCR, keeping a single row per CDR3 protein. The sample has some 340,000 distinct CDR3 sequences, 12% seen once. Regarding time point: newly diagnosed GD, antithyroid drugs for less than 3 months. PBMC-extracted RNA yielded the TCR library. These same data were also listed under a study on T cells in Graves' hyperthyroidism and ophthalmopathy.

This specimen consisted of peripheral blood mononuclear cells (PBMCs), obtained at new diagnosis, from a patient treated with antithyroid drugs. The receptors come from a woman aged 18-29 years with Graves disease.

This clonotype was detected many times. The rearrangement links TRBV28 to TRBJ2-7; 11 bases line up with TRBD2. The J segment lost 1 base and the V segment lost 4 bases, leaving 6 bases of the junction unmatched. Per the germline V gene, CDR1 is MDHEN and CDR2 is SYDVKM. CDR3 length equals 16 residues. CDR3 nucleotide sequence: TGTGCCAGCAGTTCCCCCTCTAGCGGGGGGTCCTACGAGCAGTACTTC. Its translation: CASSSPSSGGSYEQYF.

This clonotype was picked up many times. The V gene is TRBV6-1, the J gene TRBJ1-5; D is undetermined. CDR3 length equals 14 residues. Germline assignment: CDR1 MNHNS and CDR2 SASEGT. V gave up 7 bases and J gave up 0 bases, with 10 bases separating them. The CDR3 DNA reads as TGTGCCAGCATGGCAGGTTATAGCAATCAGCCCCAGCATTTT. Residues: CASMAGYSNQPQHF.

This clonotype was detected ten times or more. The chain has TRBV7-2 and TRBJ2-1; 15 nucleotides align to TRBD2. Trimming at V came to 5 bases and at J to 3 bases, leaving 8 bases not matched to a gene. The CDR3 runs 18 residues. Germline CDR1 is SGHTA and CDR2 is FQGNSA. CDR3 amino acids: CASSLPGTSGGLYNEQFF. The DNA for the CDR3 is TGTGCCAGCAGCCTCCCAGGGACTAGCGGGGGGCTCTACAATGAGCAGTTCTTC.

CDR3: CAISEDSRGLYNEQFF. Written as DNA, the CDR3 is TGTGCCATCAGTGAGGATTCAAGGGGGCTCTACAATGAGCAGTTCTTC. V and J are TRBV10-3 and TRBJ2-1; TRBD1 aligns across 7 bases. The V gene end was trimmed by 2 bases and the J gene end by 3 bases; junction bases not matched to a gene: 7. Germline V gene data show CDR1 as ENHRY and CDR2 as SYGVKD. The CDR3 runs 16 residues.

This clonotype was found many times. In DNA, the CDR3 is TGTGCCTGGACAGGTCAAGAGACCCAGTACTTC. As protein: CAWTGQETQYF. The V call is TRBV30, the J call TRBJ2-5; no firm D call. The CDR3 sequence is 11 residues long. Germline CDR1 is GTSNPN and CDR2 is SVGIG (reference sequence). Trimming took off 4 bases at V and 2 bases at J, with 5 bases between the two ends.

This clonotype has at least ten counts. V is TRBV7-9 and J is TRBJ2-5; 8 bases are shared with TRBD2. Germline V gene sequence: CDR1 SEHNR, CDR2 FQNEAQ (reference sequence). The CDR3 runs to 14 residues. V lost 3 bases, J lost 3 bases, and 3 bases stayed unmatched. CDR3 in DNA: TGTGCCAGCAGCTTCCTCGGGGGGGAAGAGACCCAGTACTTC. Amino acids: CASSFLGGEETQYF. Full variable domain (missing parts from reference TRBV7-9 and TRBJ2-5): DTGVSQNPRHKITKRGQNVTFRCDPISEHNRLYWYRQTLGQGPEFLTYFQNEAQLEKSRLLSDRFSAERPKGSFSTLEIQRTEQGDSAMYLCASSFLGGEETQYFGPGTRLLVL.

Regarding this clonotype: A much more abundant neighbour one base away suggests this may be a read error. V gene TRBV6-1 combines with J gene TRBJ1-3, with D possibly matching TRBD1 (5 bases). CDR1 is MNHNS, CDR2 SASEGT, per germline. The CDR3 sequence is 18 residues long. V was shortened by 3 bases and J by 0 bases, with 18 bases between the two germline ends. The CDR3 DNA is TGTGCCAGCAGTGACGCCAGGGCCTCCTCGTCCTCTGGAAACACCATATATTTT. Translating it yields CASSDARASSSSGNTIYF.

This clonotype appeared many times. This chain connects TRBV27 to TRBJ2-1; D remains unclear. The CDR3 totals 15 residues. Germline values: CDR1 MNHEY, CDR2 SMNVEV (reference sequence). V lost 3 bases, J lost 2 bases, and 11 bases lay in between. For the CDR3, the DNA is TGTGCCAGCAGTTTGGTGCCTCTACCCTACAATGAGCAGTTCTTC. This gives the protein CASSLVPLPYNEQFF.

This clonotype was counted at least ten times. Here the CDR3 reads CASSPTTEPYEQYF. The CDR3 DNA follows: TGTGCCAGCAGCCCAACGACAGAGCCCTACGAGCAGTACTTC. This rearrangement joins TRBV7-8 to TRBJ2-7; D might be TRBD1 (5 bases). CDR1 is SGHVS, CDR2 FQNEAQ, per germline. The CDR3 loop spans 14 amino acids. The V end lost 5 bases, the J end lost 2 bases, and 13 bases lay between the germline ends.

This clonotype was observed at least ten times. CDR3 amino acids: CATSSSNTRQQFF. The CDR3 coding sequence is TGTGCCACCAGCAGTTCCAACACACGTCAGCAGTTCTTC. The chain carries TRBV15 and TRBJ2-1; D unresolved. V lost 3 bases, J lost 11 bases, and 14 bases lay in between. CDR1 is LNHNV, CDR2 YYDKDF, per germline (reference sequence). There are 13 residues in the CDR3. Together with reference TRBV15 and TRBJ2-1, the CDR3 gives the full variable domain: DAMVIQNPRYQVTQFGKPVTLSCSQTLNHNVMYWYQQKSSQAPKLLFHYYDKDFNNEADTPDNFQSRRPNTSFCFLDIRSPGLGDTAMYLCATSSSNTRQQFFGPGTRLTVL.

This clonotype was observed many times. V and J are TRBV7-3 and TRBJ2-1; tentative D call: TRBD1 (5 bases). CDR1 is SGHTA, CDR2 FQGTGA, per germline. This CDR3 spans 14 amino acids. V dropped 1 base and J dropped 5 bases, with 9 bases sitting between them. In nucleotides, the CDR3 is TGTGCCAGCAGCTTAATTAGGACAAACAATGAGCAGTTCTTC. Protein sequence: CASSLIRTNNEQFF. Supplemented by reference TRBV7-3 and TRBJ2-1, the full variable domain reads GAGVSQTPSNKVTEKGKYVELRCDPISGHTALYWYRQSLGQGPEFLIYFQGTGAADDSGLPNDRFFAVRPEGSVSTLKIQRTERGDSAVYLCASSLIRTNNEQFFGPGTRLTVL.

This clonotype appeared many times. V usage is TRBV27 and J usage is TRBJ2-1, with TRBD2 identical over 13 bases. Trimming at V came to 2 bases and at J to 4 bases, leaving 5 bases not matched to a gene. This CDR3 is built from 17 residues. CDR1 and CDR2 from the germline V gene are MNHEY and SMNVEV (reference sequence). CDR3 nucleotides: TGTGCCAGCAGTTTAGGACTAGCGGGAGTAAGATACAATGAGCAGTTCTTC. It is translated as CASSLGLAGVRYNEQFF.

V is TRBV19 and J is TRBJ2-4; perhaps TRBD1 as D (6 bases). The germline V gene encodes CDR1 LNHDA and CDR2 SQIVND (reference sequence). The germline V and J ends were trimmed by 5 bases and 1 base, with 6 bases remaining between them. This CDR3 spans 13 amino acids. CDR3 sequence: CASSQGAKNIQYF. CDR3 coding DNA: TGTGCCAGTAGTCAGGGGGCCAAAAACATTCAGTACTTC.

This clonotype was recorded at least ten times. This rearrangement joins TRBV7-2 to TRBJ1-3; a weak D match, TRBD1 (5 bases). The CDR3 runs 15 residues. Trimming removed 1 base from V and 0 bases from J, with 7 bases in between. The germline CDR1 and CDR2 sequences are SGHTA and FQGNSA. The DNA for the CDR3 is TGTGCCAGCAGCTTAGTAAGGGGCTCTGGAAACACCATATATTTT. The encoded protein is CASSLVRGSGNTIYF.

This clonotype was seen at least ten times. This chain uses TRBV7-2 with TRBJ2-5; D is undetermined. The CDR3 has 14 amino acids. Trimming cost V 0 bases and J 2 bases, with 7 bases left between them. CDR1 SGHTA and CDR2 FQGNSA come from the germline V gene. As DNA, the CDR3 is TGTGCCAGCAGCTTAGCTTCAGGACAAGAGACCCAGTACTTC. Translated: CASSLASGQETQYF.

This clonotype was recorded at least ten times. The J gene is TRBJ1-1, the V gene TRBV27; D remains unclear. Per germline, CDR1 MNHEY and CDR2 SMNVEV (reference sequence). V was clipped by 4 bases and J by 2 bases, with 17 bases between them. The CDR3 is 16 residues long. CDR3 bases: TGTGCCAGCAGTTCGGTCAGAACCCGAAAAAACACTGAAGCTTTCTTT. It specifies CASSSVRTRKNTEAFF.

This clonotype showed up many times. V and J are TRBV19 and TRBJ2-7; 8 nucleotides align to TRBD1. After removal of 3 bases from V and 4 bases from J, the junction contained 5 bases not matched to a gene. This CDR3 is 14 amino acids long. The germline V gene encodes CDR1 LNHDA and CDR2 SQIVND (reference sequence). The CDR3 nucleotides are TGTGCCAGTAGTATCACAGGGGGTGTTTACGAGCAGTACTTC. It translates to CASSITGGVYEQYF.

Concerning this clonotype itself: This likely reflects a read error, since a far larger clone is one base away. J is TRBJ2-3 and V is TRBV5-1; D remains unclear. Germline V gives CDR1 SGHRS, CDR2 YFSETQ. The CDR3 is 13 amino acids. CDR3 nucleotide sequence: TGTGCCAGCAGCTTAGATAGTCCTGATGCGCAGTATTTT. It codes for CASSLDSPDAQYF.

This clonotype came up many times. This rearrangement joins TRBV2 to TRBJ1-4, with TRBD1 matching 8 bases. Trimming took 8 bases from V and 8 from J; bases not matched to a gene: 7. The CDR3 is made up of 13 amino acids. CDR1 and CDR2 from the germline V gene are SNHLY and FYNNEI. The CDR3 is CASHDRGREKLFF. CDR3 in DNA: TGTGCCAGCCACGACAGGGGACGAGAAAAACTGTTTTTT.

This clonotype was recorded a few times. The chain combines TRBV19 with TRBJ1-2, with D uncertain. Trimming removed 1 base from V and 8 bases from J, with 8 bases in between. The CDR3 has 12 residues. Per germline, CDR1 LNHDA and CDR2 SQIVND (reference sequence). The CDR3 DNA follows: TGTGCCAGTAGTATAGGACCGGGCGGCTACACCTTC. Its protein product is CASSIGPGGYTF.

As to this clonotype: One base away lies a much larger clone, so this may be a sequencing read error. The chain has TRBV3-1 and TRBJ1-6; D is unresolved. There are 15 residues in the CDR3. The germline V gene encodes CDR1 LGHDT and CDR2 YNNKEL (reference sequence). CDR3 bases: TGTGCCAGCCGCCAATCTCACTTTCTGGGTTCACCCCTCCACTTT. Amino acids: CASRQSHFLGSPLHF.

This clonotype was picked up many times. This chain joins TRBV12-3 or TRBV12-4 and TRBJ1-1, with unresolved D. The V gene lost 6 bases and the J gene lost 0 bases, with 17 bases spanning the gap. The CDR3 covers 16 residues. CDR3 in amino acids: CASSRSPETLNTEAFF. The CDR3 DNA reads TGTGCCAGCAGCCGTTCACCGGAGACTTTGAACACTGAAGCTTTCTTT.

This clonotype was counted ten times or more. The J gene is TRBJ1-1, the V gene TRBV7-9, with D unresolved. Germline V gene lookup returns CDR1 SEHNR and CDR2 FQNEAQ (reference sequence). Trimming removed 1 base from V and 7 bases from J, with 10 bases in between. The CDR3 consists of 13 residues. CDR3 loop: CASSLEGLREAFF. The CDR3 DNA sequence: TGTGCCAGCAGCTTAGAGGGTTTGCGTGAAGCTTTCTTT.

This clonotype was counted only a few times. This chain connects TRBV30 to TRBJ2-3; 7 bases match TRBD1. The CDR3 sequence is 15 residues long. CDR1 GTSNPN and CDR2 SVGIG come from the germline V gene (reference sequence). J gave up 0 bases and V 4 bases, and 7 bases lay outside the gene matches. The CDR3 loop is CAWKRTGPSTDTQYF. CDR3 DNA: TGTGCCTGGAAGAGGACAGGCCCTAGCACAGATACGCAGTATTTT.

This clonotype came up many times. CDR3 amino acids: CASNPRTQETQYF. The DNA for the CDR3 is TGTGCCAGCAACCCTCGGACCCAAGAGACCCAGTACTTC. The J gene is TRBJ2-5, the V gene TRBV7-8; D unclear. The germline V and J ends were trimmed by 7 bases and 1 base, with 10 bases remaining between them. Germline V CDR1 and CDR2: SGHVS, FQNEAQ. This CDR3 spans 13 amino acids.

On this clonotype itself: This may be a read error, as it is one base from a much larger clone. The chain links TRBV7-9 to TRBJ2-1; TRBD2 matches at 8 bases. CDR3 length equals 20 residues. The germline CDR1 and CDR2 sequences are SEHNR and FQNEAQ (reference sequence). As DNA, the CDR3 is TGTGCCAGCAGCTTAGCCCGACTCGCGGGAGGCTCCTGGGCCTACAGTGAGCAGTTCTTC. Amino acid sequence: CASSLARLAGGSWAYSEQFF.

This clonotype appeared many times. DNA of the CDR3: TGTGCCAGCAGCCGGACTAGCGGGACGAACACCGGGGAGCTGTTTTTT. Its translation: CASSRTSGTNTGELFF. This chain uses TRBV7-3 with TRBJ2-2; TRBD2 matches at 12 bases. The CDR3 spans 16 residues. CDR1 and CDR2 from the germline V gene are SGHTA and FQGTGA. V lost 5 bases to trimming and J lost 0 bases; unmatched junction nucleotides: 1.

This clonotype was picked up many times. The gene calls are TRBV13 and TRBJ1-2, with unresolved D. V was clipped by 1 base and J by 3 bases, with 6 bases between them. The germline V gene encodes CDR1 PRHDT and CDR2 FYEKMQ (reference sequence). CDR3 length: 13 residues. In DNA, the CDR3 is TGTGCCAGCAGCTTAGTAGGAGACTATGGCTACACCTTC. This codes for CASSLVGDYGYTF.

Ten or more counts support this clonotype. V usage is TRBV7-2 and J usage is TRBJ2-1; no clear D. The J call is in doubt because the DNA end fits TRBJ2-5 better. Germline lookup yields CDR1 SGHTA and CDR2 FQGNSA. This CDR3 is 14 amino acids long. The CDR3 DNA sequence: TGTGCCAGCAGCCTTCAACCAAAACAAGAGACCCAGTACTTC. Protein sequence: CASSLQPKQETQYF.

This clonotype occurred a few times. The chain joins TRBV4-2 to TRBJ1-5; D perhaps matches TRBD1 (6 bases). This CDR3 region has 14 residues. V lost 4 bases and J lost 7, with 14 bases in between. Looked up from germline, CDR1 is LGHNA and CDR2 is YNFKEQ. Written as DNA, the CDR3 is TGTGCCAGCAGCCCGACCCAGGGGTACCAGCCCCAGCATTTT. Translated, it gives CASSPTQGYQPQHF.

Notes on this clonotype: A much larger clone is a single base away; this may be a read error. This chain links TRBV28 with TRBJ2-2; 11 nucleotides agree with TRBD2. Germline V gives CDR1 MDHEN, CDR2 SYDVKM. This CDR3 spans 16 amino acids. CDR3 sequence (DNA): TGTGCCAGCAGGATTAGACTAGCGGGGAGGACCGGGGGGCTGTTTTTT. It yields the protein CASRIRLAGRTGGLFF. The full variable domain, in which reference TRBV28 and TRBJ2-2 provide the parts outside the CDR3, is DVKVTQSSRYLVKRTGEKVFLECVQDMDHENMFWYRQDPGLGLRLIYFSYDVKMKEKGDIPEGYSVSREKKERFSLILESASTNQTSMYLCASRIRLAGRTGGLFFGEGSRLTVL.

This clonotype came up many times. The chain carries TRBV15 and TRBJ2-4; 9 bases align to TRBD1. Germline V gene data show CDR1 as LNHNV and CDR2 as YYDKDF (reference sequence). CDR3 size: 14 residues. With V trimmed by 4 bases and J by 9 bases, 7 bases remained unmatched. The CDR3 spells CATSNQQGAGIQYF. The CDR3 DNA reads TGTGCCACCAGCAACCAACAGGGGGCCGGCATTCAGTACTTC.